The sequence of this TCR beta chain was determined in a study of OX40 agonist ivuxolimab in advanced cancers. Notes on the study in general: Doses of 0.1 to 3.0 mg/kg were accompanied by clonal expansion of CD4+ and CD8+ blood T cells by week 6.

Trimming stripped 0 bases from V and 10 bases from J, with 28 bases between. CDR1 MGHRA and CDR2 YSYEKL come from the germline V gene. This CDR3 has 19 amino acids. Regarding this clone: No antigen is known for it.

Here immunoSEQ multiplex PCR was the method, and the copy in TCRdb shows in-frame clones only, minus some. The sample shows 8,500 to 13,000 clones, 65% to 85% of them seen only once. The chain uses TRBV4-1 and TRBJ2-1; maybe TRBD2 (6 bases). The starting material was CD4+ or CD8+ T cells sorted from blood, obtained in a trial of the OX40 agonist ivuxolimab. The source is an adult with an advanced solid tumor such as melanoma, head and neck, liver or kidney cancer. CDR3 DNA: TGCGCCAGCAGCCAAGAGGAGACCCAGAGGGACTCATTCTTTTTGGAGCAGTTCTTC. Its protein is CASSQEETQRDSFFLEQFF.